Below, 28 T cell receptor beta chains from the same sample are listed, as sequenced in a study of cytomegalovirus exposure and HLA in healthy donors. PCR involved 60 Vbeta and 13 Jbeta primers. Using immunoSEQ multiplex PCR, the repertoire was profiled, and TCRdb retains in-frame clones only, with some absent. This sample yields 100,000 to 120,000 clones, of which around 86% are seen a single time; around 6.9% belongs to the top ten. Sequencing was performed on PBMCs. The receptors here all came from a man aged 25-40 years in good health and CMV-seropositive.

The chain has TRBV6-6 and TRBJ1-3, with TRBD1 as a possible D gene (5 bases). Germline assignment: CDR1 MNHNY and CDR2 SVGAGI (reference sequence). Trimming pared 0 bases from V and 3 bases from J, leaving 12 bases between. This CDR3 is 16 amino acids long. In DNA form, the CDR3 reads TGTGCCAGCAGTTACTCGTCAGGGAATCGTGGAAACACCATATATTTT. Protein: CASSYSSGNRGNTIYF.

The chain carries TRBV18 and TRBJ2-5, with a tentative D call TRBD1 (5 bases). The germline V and J ends were trimmed by 10 bases and 1 base, with 19 bases remaining between them. There are 15 residues in the CDR3. The germline gives CDR1 KGHSH, CDR2 LQKENI. DNA for the CDR3: TGTGCCACCTCCCCCCGGGTGACAGCCCAAGAGACCCAGTACTTC. This sequence encodes CATSPRVTAQETQYF. Using reference TRBV18 and TRBJ2-5 for the parts outside the CDR3, the full variable domain is NAGVMQNPRHLVRRRGQEARLRCSPMKGHSHVYWYRQLPEEGLKFMVYLQKENIIDESGMPKERFSAEFPKEGPSILRIQQVVRGDSAAYFCATSPRVTAQETQYFGPGTRLLVL.

The chain joins TRBV5-1 to TRBJ2-1; TRBD2 matches 9 bases. Germline V lookup: CDR1 SGHRS, CDR2 YFSETQ. Unmatched junction bases numbered 7, after V lost 0 bases and J lost 9 bases. The CDR3 loop spans 15 amino acids. CDR3 amino acids: CASSLAARGGGEQFF. In nucleotides, the CDR3 is TGCGCCAGCAGCTTGGCCGCGCGGGGGGGCGGTGAGCAGTTCTTC. The variable domain in full, completed from reference TRBV5-1 and TRBJ2-1, reads KAGVTQTPRYLIKTRGQQVTLSCSPISGHRSVSWYQQTPGQGLQFLFEYFSETQRNKGNFPGRFSGRQFSNSRSEMNVSTLELGDSALYLCASSLAARGGGEQFFGPGTRLTVL.

This rearrangement joins TRBV2 to TRBJ1-2; 10 bases map to TRBD1. This CDR3 region has 15 residues. V was clipped by 5 bases and J by 6 bases; unmatched bases: 9. Germline values: CDR1 SNHLY, CDR2 FYNNEI. The DNA for the CDR3 is TGTGCCAGCAGTTCACTGACAGGGGGCCAGGATGGCTACACCTTC. It codes for CASSSLTGGQDGYTF.

The chain is built from TRBV30 and TRBJ2-2, with 7 bases lining up with TRBD1. The germline V gene has CDR1 GTSNPN and CDR2 SVGIG (reference sequence). The CDR3 has 12 amino acids. J was trimmed by 7 bases and V by 7 bases; bases with no gene match: 6. CDR3 amino acids: CASGQAGGELFF. As DNA, the CDR3 is TGTGCCTCCGGACAGGCGGGCGGGGAGCTGTTTTTT. Together with reference TRBV30 and TRBJ2-2, the CDR3 gives the full variable domain: SQTIHQWPATLVQPVGSPLSLECTVEGTSNPNLYWYRQAAGRGLQLLFYSVGIGQISSEVPQNLSASRPQDRQFILSSKKLLLSDSGFYLCASGQAGGELFFGEGSRLTVL.

The CDR3 loop is CASSQDTGEAFF. Here the CDR3 DNA reads TGCGCCAGCAGCCAAGATACAGGGGAAGCTTTCTTT. The J gene is TRBJ1-1, the V gene TRBV4-1; possibly TRBD1 for D (6 bases). Trimming took 0 bases from V and 8 from J, leaving 7 bases between them. Germline assignment: CDR1 MGHRA and CDR2 YSYEKL. This CDR3 spans 12 amino acids.

This chain links TRBV7-8 with TRBJ1-5; 7 nucleotides line up with TRBD1. From germline, CDR1 is SGHVS and CDR2 FQNEAQ. CDR3 size: 14 residues. The V gene end was trimmed by 2 bases and the J gene end by 5 bases; junction bases not matched to a gene: 3. CDR3 residues: CASSLITGDQPQHF. CDR3 DNA: TGTGCCAGCAGCTTAATCACAGGGGATCAGCCCCAGCATTTT.

On this clone itself: Other DNA sequences from this sample encode an identical CDR3 as well. The rearrangement links TRBV5-1 to TRBJ1-1; 10 bases agree with TRBD1. Trimming took 0 bases from V and 4 from J; bases not matched to a gene: 0. The CDR3 runs 14 residues. The germline V gene has CDR1 SGHRS and CDR2 YFSETQ. CDR3 amino acids: CASSLGQGATEAFF. In DNA, the CDR3 is TGCGCCAGCAGCTTGGGACAGGGGGCCACTGAAGCTTTCTTT.

The rearrangement links TRBV9 to TRBJ1-1; possibly TRBD1 for D (5 bases). Per germline, CDR1 SGDLS and CDR2 YYNGEE. Between the trimmed V and J ends, which lost 1 base and 2 bases, there was a span of 12 bases. CDR3 length: 15 amino acids. The CDR3 DNA is TGTGCCAGCAGCGTAACCCCCCAGGGAAACACTGAAGCTTTCTTT. Translated, it gives CASSVTPQGNTEAFF.

This clone was seen a few times. The chain employs TRBV5-1 and TRBJ2-1; D possibly corresponds to TRBD1 (6 bases). Looked up from germline, CDR1 is SGHRS and CDR2 is YFSETQ. With 3 bases removed from V and 3 bases from J, the gap between germline ends came to 7 bases. There are 13 residues in the CDR3. CDR3 DNA: TGCGCCAGCAGCTCGGACAGCTACAATGAGCAGTTCTTC. It yields the protein CASSSDSYNEQFF.

V gene TRBV4-1 combines with J gene TRBJ2-3, with D tentatively TRBD2 (6 bases). The CDR3 covers 13 residues. The germline V and J ends were trimmed by 5 bases and 2 bases, with 8 bases remaining between them. The germline CDR1 and CDR2 sequences are MGHRA and YSYEKL. Here the CDR3 DNA reads TGCGCCAGCAGCACGGGGGACACAGATACGCAGTATTTT. The encoded protein is CASSTGDTDTQYF.

J is TRBJ2-3 and V is TRBV5-4, with 11 bases fitting TRBD2. The CDR3 length is 19 residues. Germline loops: CDR1 SGHNT, CDR2 YYREEE (reference sequence). Unmatched junction bases numbered 12, after V lost 1 base and J lost 2 bases. The CDR3 here is CASSLNLASGGTTTDTQYF. The CDR3 nucleotides are TGTGCCAGCAGCTTGAATTTGGCTAGCGGGGGGACAACCACAGATACGCAGTATTTT.

The chain combines TRBV6-5 with TRBJ1-6; the D is unclear. The V end lost 2 bases, the J end lost 7 bases, and 9 bases lay between the germline ends. This CDR3 region has 14 residues. CDR1 is MNHEY and CDR2 is SVGAGI in the germline V gene. The CDR3 protein is CASSYGRGNSPLHF. The CDR3 DNA sequence: TGTGCCAGCAGTTACGGTCGGGGAAATTCACCCCTCCACTTT.

V and J are TRBV10-1 and TRBJ1-3; D unclear. The ends were cut back, 1 base at V and 0 bases at J, with 7 bases in the middle. Germline V gives CDR1 WNHNN, CDR2 SYGVQD (reference sequence). The CDR3 runs 15 residues. In DNA, the CDR3 is TGCGCCAGCAGTGAGTACCCAGGCTCTGGAAACACCATATATTTT. Protein: CASSEYPGSGNTIYF.

The rearrangement uses TRBV6-1 and TRBJ1-1, with D hard to call. V was pared by 7 bases and J by 0 bases, with 9 bases between. The CDR3 is 13 residues long. Germline V CDR1 and CDR2: MNHNS, SASEGT. The CDR3 is CASTLYLNTEAFF. As DNA, the CDR3 is TGTGCCAGCACTCTCTACCTGAACACTGAAGCTTTCTTT.

The chain recombines TRBV7-3 with TRBJ2-3, with 14 bases identical to TRBD2. After removal of 5 bases from V and 6 bases from J, the junction contained 7 bases not matched to a gene. Germline CDR1 is SGHTA and CDR2 is FQGTGA. The CDR3 runs to 16 residues. CDR3 region: CASSPGTSGGRDTQYF. The CDR3 DNA follows: TGTGCCAGCAGCCCGGGGACTAGCGGGGGCCGGGATACGCAGTATTTT.

This clone has a handful of counts. The rearrangement joins TRBV5-1 to TRBJ1-4; 7 bases line up with TRBD1. This CDR3 contains 14 residues. Germline CDR1 SGHRS, CDR2 YFSETQ. The junction had 8 bases not matched to a gene; V was cut back by 4 bases and J by 8 bases. The CDR3 here is CASSPDRAKEKLFF. CDR3 DNA: TGCGCCAGCAGCCCAGACAGGGCAAAGGAAAAACTGTTTTTT.

This sequence joins TRBV19 and TRBJ1-4; D unclear. CDR1 is LNHDA and CDR2 is SQIVND in the germline V gene (reference sequence). Between the trimmed V and J ends, which lost 5 bases and 4 bases, there was a span of 14 bases. This CDR3 contains 15 residues. The CDR3 protein is CASSFLTTGNEKLFF. The CDR3 DNA reads as TGTGCCAGTAGTTTTCTAACGACGGGTAATGAAAAACTGTTTTTT.

The CDR3 region has the DNA TGTGCCAGCAGTGAAGGATCCGGGTCTAATTCACCCCTCCACTTT. This translates into CASSEGSGSNSPLHF. V and J are TRBV25-1 and TRBJ1-6; D uncertain. This CDR3 contains 15 residues. The V gene's germline CDR1 is MGHDK and CDR2 SYGVNS. Trimming took off 2 bases at V and 6 bases at J, with 11 bases between the two ends.

The rearrangement links TRBV12-5 to TRBJ1-4; the match to TRBD1 covers 8 bases. The length of the CDR3 is 19 residues. After removal of 2 bases from V and 0 bases from J, the junction contained 11 bases not matched to a gene. The germline CDR1 and CDR2 sequences are LGHNT and FRNRAP. The CDR3 DNA is TGTGCTAGTGGTTTGCCCTTGTTGACAGGGGCCTCAACTAATGAAAAACTGTTTTTT. Encoded protein: CASGLPLLTGASTNEKLFF. Complete variable domain (other parts from reference TRBV12-5 and TRBJ1-4): DARVTQTPRHKVTEMGQEVTMRCQPILGHNTVFWYRQTMMQGLELLAYFRNRAPLDDSGMPKDRFSAEMPDATLATLKIQPSEPRDSAVYFCASGLPLLTGASTNEKLFFGSGTQLSVL.

V is TRBV6-1 and J is TRBJ2-1; 11 positions agree with TRBD2. Trimming took 4 bases from V and 7 from J; bases not matched to a gene: 9. The CDR3 is 16 residues long. Germline V gene sequence: CDR1 MNHNS, CDR2 SASEGT. The CDR3 region is CASSATTSGIGNEQFF. CDR3 in DNA: TGTGCCAGCAGTGCCACGACTAGCGGGATAGGTAATGAGCAGTTCTTC.

The chain is built from TRBV7-2 and TRBJ1-2; 9 bases line up with TRBD1. CDR1 and CDR2 from the germline V gene are SGHTA and FQGNSA. V lost 5 bases and J lost 13; bases outside the gene matches: 8. The CDR3 contains 12 residues. The CDR3 is CASSATGGKRTF. As DNA, the CDR3 is TGTGCCAGCAGCGCAACAGGGGGCAAGCGCACCTTC.

This rearrangement joins TRBV15 to TRBJ2-7; D uncertain. In germline, CDR1 is LNHNV, CDR2 YYDKDF (reference sequence). The CDR3 sequence is 13 residues long. V lost 3 bases and J lost 4, with 10 bases in between. The CDR3 DNA reads TGTGCCACCAGCAGCCCCCCCGGGTACGAGCAGTACTTC. It translates to CATSSPPGYEQYF.

Details on this clone: The same CDR3 arises from other DNA sequences in this sample as well. The genes are TRBV4-3 and TRBJ1-2, with D possibly matching TRBD1 (6 bases). V was clipped by 0 bases and J by 1 base, with 6 bases between them. Germline loops: CDR1 LGHNA, CDR2 YSLEER. The CDR3 is 14 residues long. CDR3 region: CASSQDRGNYGYTF. The CDR3 region has the DNA TGCGCCAGCAGCCAAGACAGGGGTAACTATGGCTACACCTTC.

This clone has a handful of counts. V is TRBV7-2 and J is TRBJ1-3, with D possibly TRBD1 on 6 matching bases. V was shortened by 2 bases and J by 3 bases, with 11 bases between the two germline ends. CDR1 and CDR2 from the germline V gene are SGHTA and FQGNSA. This CDR3 region has 15 residues. CDR3 DNA: TGTGCCAGCAGCTTAATAGGGGGATATGGAAACACCATATATTTT. This translates into CASSLIGGYGNTIYF.

The chain combines TRBV9 with TRBJ1-2, with D unclear. Looked up from germline, CDR1 is SGDLS and CDR2 is YYNGEE. The CDR3 runs 12 residues. Deletions cut 3 bases from V and 5 bases from J, with 8 bases between. The CDR3 DNA is TGTGCCAGCAGCGCGGTCAGGTATGGCTACACCTTC. Translation gives CASSAVRYGYTF. Filled out from reference TRBV9 and TRBJ1-2, the complete variable domain reads DSGVTQTPKHLITATGQRVTLRCSPRSGDLSVYWYQQSLDQGLQFLIQYYNGEERAKGNILERFSAQQFPDLHSELNLSSLELGDSALYFCASSAVRYGYTFGSGTRLTVV.

On this clone: A junction end diverges from the germline sequence, so it may reflect a read error. The V call is TRBV7-2, the J call TRBJ2-7; 9 nucleotides line up with TRBD2. CDR1 is SGHTA and CDR2 is FQGNSA in the germline V gene. CDR3 length: 15 amino acids. The CDR3 region has the DNA TGTGCCAGCAGCATAGCCGGCGGGGGGGCCTACGAGCAGTACTTC. Amino acid sequence: CASSIAGGGAYEQYF. Variable domain in full (rest from reference TRBV7-2 and TRBJ2-7): GAGVSQSPSNKVTEKGKDVELRCDPISGHTALYWYRQSLGQGLEFLIYFQGNSAPDKSGLPSDRFSAERTGGSVSTLTIQRTQQEDSAVYLCASSIAGGGAYEQYFGPGTRLTVT.

As regards this clone: Germline is not matched at one junction end, which may reflect a read error. V gene TRBV7-3 combines with J gene TRBJ2-7; D call uncertain. This CDR3 has 13 amino acids. In germline, CDR1 is SGHTA, CDR2 FQGTGA. The CDR3 DNA is TGTGCCAGCAGCGTAACCACAGTCTCCGAGCAGTACTTC. Translating gives CASSVTTVSEQYF.